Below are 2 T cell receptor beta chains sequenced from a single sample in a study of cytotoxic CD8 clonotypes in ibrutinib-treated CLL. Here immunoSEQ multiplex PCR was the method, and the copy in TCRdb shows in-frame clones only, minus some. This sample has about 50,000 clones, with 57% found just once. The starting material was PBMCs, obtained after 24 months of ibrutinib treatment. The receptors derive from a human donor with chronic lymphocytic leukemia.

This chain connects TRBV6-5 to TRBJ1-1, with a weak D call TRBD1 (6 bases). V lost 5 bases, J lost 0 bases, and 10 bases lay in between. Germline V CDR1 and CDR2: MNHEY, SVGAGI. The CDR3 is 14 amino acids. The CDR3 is CASSPTGMNTEAFF. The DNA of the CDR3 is TGTGCCAGCAGTCCCACAGGGATGAACACTGAAGCTTTCTTT.

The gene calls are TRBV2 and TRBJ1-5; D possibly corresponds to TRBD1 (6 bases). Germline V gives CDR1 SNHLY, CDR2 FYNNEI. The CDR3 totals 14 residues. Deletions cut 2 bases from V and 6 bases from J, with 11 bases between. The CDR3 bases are TGTGCCAGCAGTGAAAACAGGGTGAGTCAGCCCCAGCATTTT. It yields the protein CASSENRVSQPQHF.